This is a list of T cell receptor beta chains from one sample in a study of cytomegalovirus exposure and HLA in healthy donors. TCRdb's table, derived via immunoSEQ multiplex PCR, lists solely in-frame clones and lacks some. The repertoire holds over 85,000 clones, approximately 84% seen once, with 9.5% to 13% in the top ten. The specimen sequenced was PBMCs. These receptors came from a woman between 18 and 30 years old in good health and CMV-seropositive. Both conserved end residues are part of each CDR3. The D gene is left open where the match is weak. Expanded clones get a size class; other rows say once, few or many, or leave the size out.

>-|TRBV4-3|-|TRBJ1-6
CASSQDRGQKNSPLHF
TGCGCCAGCAGCCAAGATCGAGGACAGAAAAATTCACCCCTCCACTTT
>-|TRBV11-2|TRBD1|TRBJ1-4
CASRTGQVFNEKLFF
TGTGCCAGCAGAACGGGACAGGTCTTTAATGAAAAACTGTTTTTT
>-|TRBV6-5|-|TRBJ1-5
CASSYGGAGQPQHF
TGTGCCAGCAGTTACGGCGGCGCCGGGCAGCCCCAGCATTTT
>-|TRBV16|-|TRBJ1-5
CASSQSAFSGQPQHF
TGTGCCAGCAGCCAATCTGCATTCTCAGGGCAGCCCCAGCATTTT
>-|TRBV7-2|-|TRBJ1-2
CASSLARGLVGYTF
TGTGCCAGCAGCTTAGCAAGGGGGTTAGTTGGCTACACCTTC
>-|TRBV18|TRBD2|TRBJ2-4
CASSPPDSGGARYF
TGTGCCAGCTCACCACCGGATAGCGGGGGGGCTAGGTACTTC
>-|TRBV9|-|TRBJ1-3
CASSVDGRGNGNTIYF
TGTGCCAGCAGCGTAGATGGAAGGGGGAACGGAAACACCATATATTTT
>-|TRBV6-1|TRBD1|TRBJ1-4
CASSPSRGLNEKLFF
TGTGCCAGCAGTCCCTCCAGGGGGCTGAATGAAAAACTGTTTTTT
>-|TRBV25-1|-|TRBJ2-1
CASSANRVEFF
TGTGCCAGCAGTGCTAACAGGGTCGAGTTCTTC
>-|TRBV27|-|TRBJ2-5
CASSTRDTDKETQYF
TGTGCCAGCAGTACTCGGGACACCGACAAAGAGACCCAGTACTTC
>-|TRBV5-1|-|TRBJ1-1
CASSLRSGDFTEAFF
TGCGCCAGCAGCTTGCGGTCGGGGGACTTCACTGAAGCTTTCTTT
>-|TRBV6-1|-|TRBJ1-6
CASREGSHSPLHF
TGTGCCAGCAGGGAGGGGTCCCATTCACCCCTCCACTTT
>-|TRBV15|TRBD1|TRBJ2-5
CATSRDRGTGGETQYF
TGTGCCACCAGCAGAGATCGAGGGACAGGGGGCGAGACCCAGTACTTC
>-|TRBV19|-|TRBJ2-3
CASSPRFRGTTDTQYF
TGTGCCAGTAGTCCCCGGTTTAGGGGAACCACAGATACGCAGTATTTT
>-|TRBV2|TRBD1|TRBJ2-7
CASSEAGTGYRNEQYF
TGTGCCAGCAGTGAAGCGGGGACAGGGTATAGGAACGAGCAGTACTTC
>once|TRBV11-2|-|TRBJ1-1
CASSLSGGSTEAFF
TGTGCCAGCAGCTTAAGTGGGGGGAGCACTGAAGCTTTCTTT
>-|TRBV28|-|TRBJ1-3
CASSPQAPGSGNTIYF
TGTGCCAGCAGTCCCCAGGCCCCAGGGTCTGGAAACACCATATATTTT
>once|TRBV9|-|TRBJ1-1
CASRVRGGMNTEAFF
TGTGCCAGCAGAGTGAGGGGCGGGATGAACACTGAAGCTTTCTTT
>-|TRBV7-2|TRBD2|TRBJ2-5
CASSPGGLETQYF
TGTGCCAGCAGTCCGGGGGGGCTAGAGACCCAGTACTTC
>few|TRBV4-1|TRBD2|TRBJ2-7
CASSGTSGGLEQYF
TGCGCCAGCAGCGGGACTAGCGGGGGGTTAGAGCAGTACTTC
>-|TRBV7-3|TRBD1|TRBJ2-5
CASSSGQGLQETQYF
TGTGCCAGCAGCTCCGGACAGGGGCTACAAGAGACCCAGTACTTC
>-|TRBV6-1|TRBD1|TRBJ1-6
CASRSGTGIAPLHF
TGTGCCAGCAGATCCGGGACAGGGATCGCACCCCTCCACTTT
>-|TRBV28|TRBD1|TRBJ1-1
CASSYGIGQGATEAFF
TGTGCCAGCAGTTATGGGATCGGTCAGGGGGCCACTGAAGCTTTCTTT
>-|TRBV28|-|TRBJ1-4
CASSPLDSRRKLFF
TGTGCCAGCAGTCCCCTGGACAGTCGGCGAAAACTGTTTTTT
>-|TRBV6-6|TRBD1|TRBJ1-5
CASSWTGDGRGPQHF
TGTGCCAGCAGTTGGACAGGGGACGGCCGTGGACCCCAGCATTTT
>-|TRBV19|-|TRBJ1-1
CASSKHGAEAFF
TGTGCCAGTAGTAAACACGGGGCTGAAGCTTTCTTT
>-|TRBV5-6|-|TRBJ1-1
CASSLWMDYGTEAFF
TGTGCCAGCAGCTTGTGGATGGACTACGGCACTGAAGCTTTCTTT
>once|TRBV28|TRBD1|TRBJ1-6
CASRDSNSPLHF
TGTGCCAGCCGGGACAGCAATTCACCCCTCCACTTT
>-|TRBV5-8|-|TRBJ1-1
CASSPKWNTEAFF
TGTGCCAGCAGCCCAAAATGGAACACTGAAGCTTTCTTT
>-|TRBV7-9|-|TRBJ2-7
CASSLVGRDGEQYF
TGTGCCAGCAGCTTAGTCGGCAGGGATGGCGAGCAGTACTTC
>-|TRBV5-1|-|TRBJ1-3
CASSSGPAGAGNTIYF
TGCGCCAGCAGCTCCGGGCCGGCGGGGGCTGGAAACACCATATATTTT
>-|TRBV15|TRBD1|TRBJ1-4
CATSRSWDRENEKLFF
TGTGCCACCAGCAGATCGTGGGACAGAGAGAATGAAAAACTGTTTTTT
>-|TRBV5-1|-|TRBJ1-1
CASSLDLGSMNTEAFF
TGCGCCAGCAGCTTGGATCTCGGGTCCATGAACACTGAAGCTTTCTTT
>-|TRBV19|-|TRBJ2-3
CASSIQGRGDTQYF
TGTGCCAGTAGTATACAGGGAAGGGGAGATACGCAGTATTTT
>-|TRBV4-2|-|TRBJ2-5
CASSQSVGFGETQYF
TGTGCCAGCAGCCAAAGCGTCGGGTTTGGAGAGACCCAGTACTTC
>few|TRBV7-8|-|TRBJ1-2
CASSLARVSNYGYTF
TGTGCCAGCAGCTTAGCCCGGGTGAGCAACTATGGCTACACCTTC
>-|TRBV10-1|-|TRBJ2-3
CASSGQASTDTQYF
TGCGCCAGCAGTGGACAGGCCTCCACAGATACGCAGTATTTT
>-|TRBV30|TRBD2|TRBJ2-3
CAWSSGGESDTQYF
TGTGCCTGGAGTAGCGGGGGAGAGTCAGATACGCAGTATTTT
>-|TRBV2|-|TRBJ1-4
CASSGGLGAGEKLFF
TGTGCCAGCAGTGGGGGGTTGGGGGCAGGTGAAAAACTGTTTTTT
>-|TRBV7-2|-|TRBJ2-5
CASSKTGPRETQYF
TGTGCCAGCAGCAAGACGGGTCCCCGAGAGACCCAGTACTTC
>once|TRBV10-3|-|TRBJ2-5
CAISWGPDLQETQYF
TGTGCCATCAGCTGGGGGCCAGACCTCCAAGAGACCCAGTACTTC